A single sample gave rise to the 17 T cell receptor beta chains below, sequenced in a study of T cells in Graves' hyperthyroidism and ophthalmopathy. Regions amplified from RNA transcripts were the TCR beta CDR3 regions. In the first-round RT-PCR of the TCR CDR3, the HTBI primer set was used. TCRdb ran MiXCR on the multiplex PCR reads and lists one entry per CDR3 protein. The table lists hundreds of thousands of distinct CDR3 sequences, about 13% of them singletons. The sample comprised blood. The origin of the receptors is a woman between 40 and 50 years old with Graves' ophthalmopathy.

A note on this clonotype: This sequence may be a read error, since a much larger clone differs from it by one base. The CDR3 region is CASSFSWPPGHEQYF. The CDR3 DNA reads TGTGCCAGCAGTTTTTCTTGGCCCCCAGGGCACGAGCAGTACTTC. The chain recombines TRBV28 with TRBJ2-7, with a possible D match to TRBD1 (5 bases). V was pared by 3 bases and J by 5 bases, with 17 bases between. In germline, CDR1 is MDHEN, CDR2 SYDVKM. The CDR3 extends over 15 amino acids.

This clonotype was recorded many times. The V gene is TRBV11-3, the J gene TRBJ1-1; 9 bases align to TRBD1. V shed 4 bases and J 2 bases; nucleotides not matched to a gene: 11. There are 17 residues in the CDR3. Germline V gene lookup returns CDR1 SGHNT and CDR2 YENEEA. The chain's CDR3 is CASSWGQGIGYNTEAFF. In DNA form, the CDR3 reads TGTGCCAGCAGCTGGGGACAGGGAATCGGATACAACACTGAAGCTTTCTTT.

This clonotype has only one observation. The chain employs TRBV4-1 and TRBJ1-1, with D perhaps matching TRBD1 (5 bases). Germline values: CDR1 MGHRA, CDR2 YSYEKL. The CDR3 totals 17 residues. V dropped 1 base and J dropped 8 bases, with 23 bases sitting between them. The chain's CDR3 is CASSQVRLSGQNREAFF. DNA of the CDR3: TGCGCCAGCAGCCAAGTTAGGCTGTCGGGGCAAAATCGGGAAGCTTTCTTT.

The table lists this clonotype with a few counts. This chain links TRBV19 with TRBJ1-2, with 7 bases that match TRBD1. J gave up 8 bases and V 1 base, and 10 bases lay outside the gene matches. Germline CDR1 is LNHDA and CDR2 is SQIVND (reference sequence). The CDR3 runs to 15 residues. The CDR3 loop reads CASSIVGAGGKGYTF. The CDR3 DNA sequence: TGTGCCAGTAGTATAGTAGGCGCAGGGGGTAAAGGCTACACCTTC.

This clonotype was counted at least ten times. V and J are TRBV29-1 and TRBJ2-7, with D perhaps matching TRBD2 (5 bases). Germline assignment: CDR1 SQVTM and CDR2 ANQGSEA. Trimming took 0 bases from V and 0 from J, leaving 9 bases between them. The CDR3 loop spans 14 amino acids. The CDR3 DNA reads TGCAGCGTTGAAGATACGGGGAACTCCTACGAGCAGTACTTC. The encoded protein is CSVEDTGNSYEQYF.

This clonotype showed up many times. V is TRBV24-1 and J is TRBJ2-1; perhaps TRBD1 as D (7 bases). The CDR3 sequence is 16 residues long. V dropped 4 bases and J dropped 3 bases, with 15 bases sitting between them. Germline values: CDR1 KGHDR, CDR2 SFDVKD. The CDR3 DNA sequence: TGTGCCACCAGTGACCGGGGGACAGCCTTCTACAATGAGCAGTTCTTC. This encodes CATSDRGTAFYNEQFF.

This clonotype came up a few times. CDR3 nucleotide sequence: TGTGCCAGCAGCCAAGTTGCGAGCTACAATGAGCAGTTCTTC. Residues: CASSQVASYNEQFF. This chain connects TRBV3-1 to TRBJ2-1; no clear D gene. Between the trimmed V and J ends, which lost 1 base and 3 bases, there was a span of 7 bases. This CDR3 is built from 14 residues. From germline, CDR1 is LGHDT and CDR2 YNNKEL (reference sequence).

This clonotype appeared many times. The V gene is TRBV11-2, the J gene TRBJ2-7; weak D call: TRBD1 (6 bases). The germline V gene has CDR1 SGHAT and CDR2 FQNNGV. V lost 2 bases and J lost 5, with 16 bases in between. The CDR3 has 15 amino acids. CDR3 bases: TGTGCCAGCAGCTTAACAGGGCAAGGGATTCACGAGCAGTACTTC. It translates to CASSLTGQGIHEQYF.

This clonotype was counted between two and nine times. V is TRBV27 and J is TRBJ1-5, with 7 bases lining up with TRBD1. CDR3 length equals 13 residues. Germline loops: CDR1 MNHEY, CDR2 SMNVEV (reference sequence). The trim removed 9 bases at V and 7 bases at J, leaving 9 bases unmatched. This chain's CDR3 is CASRDSGEQPQHF. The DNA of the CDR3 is TGTGCCAGTAGGGACAGCGGGGAACAGCCCCAGCATTTT.

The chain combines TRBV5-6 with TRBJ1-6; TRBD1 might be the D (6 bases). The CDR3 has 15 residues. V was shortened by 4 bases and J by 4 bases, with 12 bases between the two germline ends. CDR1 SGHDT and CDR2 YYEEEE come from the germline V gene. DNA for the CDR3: TGTGCCAGCAGCCTTTGGACAGCATATAATTCACCCCTCCACTTT. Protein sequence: CASSLWTAYNSPLHF.

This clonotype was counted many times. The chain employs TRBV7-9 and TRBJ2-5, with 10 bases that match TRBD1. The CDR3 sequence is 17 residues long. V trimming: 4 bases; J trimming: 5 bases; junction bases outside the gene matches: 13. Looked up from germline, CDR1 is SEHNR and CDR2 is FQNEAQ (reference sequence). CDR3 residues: CASSSPVWTGGEETQYF. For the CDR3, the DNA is TGTGCCAGCAGCTCTCCCGTGTGGACAGGGGGAGAGGAGACCCAGTACTTC.

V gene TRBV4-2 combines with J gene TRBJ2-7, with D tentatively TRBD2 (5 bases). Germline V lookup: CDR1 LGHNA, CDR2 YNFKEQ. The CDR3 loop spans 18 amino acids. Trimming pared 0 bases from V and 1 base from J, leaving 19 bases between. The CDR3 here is CASSQDLPVAGTSYEQYF. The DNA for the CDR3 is TGTGCCAGCAGCCAAGATCTCCCCGTGGCGGGTACGTCCTACGAGCAGTACTTC.

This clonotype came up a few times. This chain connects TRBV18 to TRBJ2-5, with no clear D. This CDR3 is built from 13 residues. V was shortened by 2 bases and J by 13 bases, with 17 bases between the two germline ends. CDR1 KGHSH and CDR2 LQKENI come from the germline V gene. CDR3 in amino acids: CASSPVEEPRPYF. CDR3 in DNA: TGTGCCAGCTCACCAGTTGAAGAGCCCCGTCCGTACTTC. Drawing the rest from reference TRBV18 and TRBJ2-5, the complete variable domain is NAGVMQNPRHLVRRRGQEARLRCSPMKGHSHVYWYRQLPEEGLKFMVYLQKENIIDESGMPKERFSAEFPKEGPSILRIQQVVRGDSAAYFCASSPVEEPRPYFGPGTRLLVL.

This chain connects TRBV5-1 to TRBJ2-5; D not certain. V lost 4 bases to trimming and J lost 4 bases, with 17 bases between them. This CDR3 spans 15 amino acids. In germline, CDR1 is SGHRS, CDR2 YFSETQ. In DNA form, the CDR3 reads TGCGCCAGCAGCACAGCAGGACCCCCCAGAGAGACCCAGTACTTC. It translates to CASSTAGPPRETQYF.

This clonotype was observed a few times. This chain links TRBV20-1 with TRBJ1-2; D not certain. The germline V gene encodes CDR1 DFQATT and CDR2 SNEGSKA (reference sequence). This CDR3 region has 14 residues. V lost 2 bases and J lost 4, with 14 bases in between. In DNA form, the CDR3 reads TGCAGTGCTAGACAAGGGAAGGGAGTCTATGGCTACACCTTC. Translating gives CSARQGKGVYGYTF.

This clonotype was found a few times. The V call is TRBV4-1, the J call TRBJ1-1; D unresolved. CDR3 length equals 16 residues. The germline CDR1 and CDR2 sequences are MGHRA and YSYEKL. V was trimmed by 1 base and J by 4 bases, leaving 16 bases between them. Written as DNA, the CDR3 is TGCGCCAGCAGCCAAGCAAATGCTGGATCCTTCACTGAAGCTTTCTTT. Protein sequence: CASSQANAGSFTEAFF.

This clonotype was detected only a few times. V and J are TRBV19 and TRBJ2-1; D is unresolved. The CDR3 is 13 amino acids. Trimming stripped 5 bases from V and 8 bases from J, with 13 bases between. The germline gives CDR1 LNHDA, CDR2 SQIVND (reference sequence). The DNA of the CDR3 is TGTGCCAGTAGTCCGCAGATAGGCTATGAGCAGTTCTTC. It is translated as CASSPQIGYEQFF.